This T cell receptor (beta chain) was profiled in a study of blood T cells in healthy people across ages. The study, taken as a whole, reports: Unsorted PBMCs prevented conclusive naive versus antigen-experienced comparison. CMV status of donors was not determined, possibly confounding expanded clonotype changes. Age advanced and TCR beta diversity per million T cells fell, roughly linearly.

This clonotype was observed a few times. Antigen unknown. A minimum of 6 micrograms of total RNA was extracted per sample. A second 7 to 11 cycle PCR used barcoded and J-beta primers. TCRdb ran MiXCR on the 5' RACE reads and lists one entry per CDR3 protein. Of more than 1,400,000 distinct CDR3 sequences listed, 35% to 45% are singletons. Looked up from germline, CDR1 is SQVTM and CDR2 is ANQGSEA. CDR3 length: 13 residues. Trimming pared 5 bases from V and 6 bases from J, leaving 16 bases between. The chain has TRBV29-1 and TRBJ1-2, with D possibly being TRBD1 (6 bases). The sample consisted of blood. The source is a woman aged 18-29 years in good health. Here the CDR3 reads CSVLGGHVHGYTF. The CDR3 DNA is TGCAGCGTTTTAGGGGGTCACGTTCATGGCTACACCTTC.